This TCR beta chain originates from a study of blood T cell repertoires in COVID-19. On the study more broadly: Some COVID-19 samples were acute and others convalescent; all came from the United States, Italy and Spain.

J gave up 3 bases and V 6 bases, and 2 bases lay outside the gene matches. From germline, CDR1 is SQVTM and CDR2 ANQGSEA. The CDR3 is made up of 13 amino acids. Here immunoSEQ multiplex PCR was the method, and the copy in TCRdb shows in-frame clones only, minus some. The data hold about 350,000 clones, with more than 75% observed a single time. Sequencing was carried out using peripheral blood. This TCR was sampled from a woman aged 18 to 35 who had recovered from COVID-19. The chain combines TRBV29-1 with TRBJ1-1; 12 bases map to TRBD1. CDR3 sequence (DNA): TGCAGCGTGGGACAGGGGGCGGACACTGAAGCTTTCTTT. Protein product: CSVGQGADTEAFF.